The T cell receptor (beta chain) described here comes from a study of OX40 agonist ivuxolimab in advanced cancers. The table came from immunoSEQ multiplex PCR; TCRdb's copy has only in-frame clones and leaves some out. The sample records about 150,000 clones, 94% being singletons. This sequence originates from an adult with an advanced solid tumor such as melanoma, head and neck, liver or kidney cancer. The input for sequencing was CD4+ or CD8+ T cells sorted from blood, taken in a trial of the OX40 agonist ivuxolimab.

The CDR3 is CASSWRRETQYF. CDR3 nucleotides: TGTGCCAGCAGTTGGCGTCGGGAGACCCAGTACTTC. The chain carries TRBV28 and TRBJ2-5; D gene uncertain. CDR1 MDHEN and CDR2 SYDVKM come from the germline V gene. Trimming removed 4 bases at V and 5 bases at J, with 8 bases between. This CDR3 contains 12 residues.